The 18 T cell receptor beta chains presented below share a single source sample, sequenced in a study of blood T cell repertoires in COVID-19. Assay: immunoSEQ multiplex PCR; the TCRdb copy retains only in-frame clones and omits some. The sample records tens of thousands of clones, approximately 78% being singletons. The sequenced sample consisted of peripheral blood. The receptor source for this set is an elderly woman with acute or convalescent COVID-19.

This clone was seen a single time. The DNA for the CDR3 is TGTGCCAGCAGCTTAACTCTTAGCTCTGAGCAGTTCTTC. Encoded protein: CASSLTLSSEQFF. The chain uses TRBV7-3 and TRBJ2-1; no definite D call. There are 13 residues in the CDR3. The germline V gene encodes CDR1 SGHTA and CDR2 FQGTGA. V dropped 0 bases and J dropped 9 bases, with 9 bases sitting between them.

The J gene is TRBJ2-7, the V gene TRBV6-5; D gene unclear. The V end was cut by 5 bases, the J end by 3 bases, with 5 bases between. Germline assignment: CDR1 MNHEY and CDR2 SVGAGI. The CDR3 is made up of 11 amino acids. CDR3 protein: CASSPLYEQYF. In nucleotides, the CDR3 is TGTGCCAGCAGTCCTCTCTACGAGCAGTACTTC.

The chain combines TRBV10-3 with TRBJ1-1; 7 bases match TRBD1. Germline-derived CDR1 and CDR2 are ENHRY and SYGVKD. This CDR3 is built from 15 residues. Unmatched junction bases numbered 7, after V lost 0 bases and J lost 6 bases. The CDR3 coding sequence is TGTGCCATCAGTGAGTCTAGGGGGCTCTGGGCTGAAGCTTTCTTT. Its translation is CAISESRGLWAEAFF.

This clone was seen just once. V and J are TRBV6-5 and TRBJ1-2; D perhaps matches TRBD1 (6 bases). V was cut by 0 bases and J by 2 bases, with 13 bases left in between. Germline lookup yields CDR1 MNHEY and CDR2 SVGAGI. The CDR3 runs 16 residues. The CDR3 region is CASSYSEPGHNYGYTF. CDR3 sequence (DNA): TGTGCCAGCAGTTACTCTGAGCCGGGACACAACTATGGCTACACCTTC.

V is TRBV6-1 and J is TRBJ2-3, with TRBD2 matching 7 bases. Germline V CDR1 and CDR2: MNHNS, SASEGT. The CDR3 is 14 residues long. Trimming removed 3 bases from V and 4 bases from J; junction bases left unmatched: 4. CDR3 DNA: TGTGCCAGCAGTGATGGACTAGTCGCAGATACGCAGTATTTT. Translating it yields CASSDGLVADTQYF.

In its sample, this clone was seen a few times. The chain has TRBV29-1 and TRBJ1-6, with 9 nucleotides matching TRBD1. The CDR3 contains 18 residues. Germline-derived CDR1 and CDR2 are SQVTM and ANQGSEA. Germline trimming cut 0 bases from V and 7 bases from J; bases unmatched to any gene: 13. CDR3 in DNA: TGCAGCGTTGAAGATCAATTAGGGGACAGGGTTCTGAATTCACCCCTCCACTTT. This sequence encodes CSVEDQLGDRVLNSPLHF.

CDR3 region: CASSPRTSPTGELFF. CDR3 DNA: TGTGCCAGCAGCCCGCGGACTAGCCCCACCGGGGAGCTGTTTTTT. The V gene is TRBV11-2, the J gene TRBJ2-2, with 8 bases identical to TRBD2. J lost 4 bases, V lost 5 bases, and 6 bases had no gene match. CDR1 SGHAT and CDR2 FQNNGV come from the germline V gene. The CDR3 is made up of 15 amino acids.

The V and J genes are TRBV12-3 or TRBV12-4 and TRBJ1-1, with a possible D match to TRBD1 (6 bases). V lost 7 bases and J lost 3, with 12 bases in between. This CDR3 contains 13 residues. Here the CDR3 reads CASTRGGDTEAFF. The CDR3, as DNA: TGTGCCAGCACCCGAGGGGGGGACACTGAAGCTTTCTTT.

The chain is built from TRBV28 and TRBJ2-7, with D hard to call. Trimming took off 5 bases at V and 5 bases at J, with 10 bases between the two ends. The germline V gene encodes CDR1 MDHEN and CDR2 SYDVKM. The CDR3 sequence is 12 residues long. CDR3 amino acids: CASSPLSHEQYF. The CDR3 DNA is TGTGCCAGCAGTCCCTTATCCCACGAGCAGTACTTC.

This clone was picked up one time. This chain's CDR3 is CASSLAAGNGYTF. DNA of the CDR3: TGCGCCAGCAGCTTGGCGGCAGGGAATGGCTACACCTTC. This chain links TRBV5-1 with TRBJ1-2; TRBD1 is a possible D gene (5 bases). Germline CDR1 is SGHRS and CDR2 is YFSETQ. This CDR3 has 13 residues. V lost 0 bases and J lost 6, with 9 bases in between.

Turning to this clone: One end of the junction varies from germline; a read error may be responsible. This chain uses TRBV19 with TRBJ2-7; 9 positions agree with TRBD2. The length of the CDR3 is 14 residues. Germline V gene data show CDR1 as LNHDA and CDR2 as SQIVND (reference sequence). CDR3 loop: CASSIGRGLAEPNF. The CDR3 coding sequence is TGTGCCAGTAGTATAGGAAGGGGACTAGCCGAGCCGAACTTC. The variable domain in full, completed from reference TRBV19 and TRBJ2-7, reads DGGITQSPKYLFRKEGQNVTLSCEQNLNHDAMYWYRQDPGQGLRLIYYSQIVNDFQKGDIAEGYSVSREKKESFPLTVTSAQKNPTAFYLCASSIGRGLAEPNFGPGTRLTVT.

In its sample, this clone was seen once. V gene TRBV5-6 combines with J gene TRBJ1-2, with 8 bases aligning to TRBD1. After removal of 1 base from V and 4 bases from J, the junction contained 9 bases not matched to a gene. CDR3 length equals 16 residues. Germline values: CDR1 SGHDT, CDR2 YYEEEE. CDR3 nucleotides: TGTGCCAGCAGCTTGTCGGGCCCAGGGGGCGCCTATGGCTACACCTTC. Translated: CASSLSGPGGAYGYTF.

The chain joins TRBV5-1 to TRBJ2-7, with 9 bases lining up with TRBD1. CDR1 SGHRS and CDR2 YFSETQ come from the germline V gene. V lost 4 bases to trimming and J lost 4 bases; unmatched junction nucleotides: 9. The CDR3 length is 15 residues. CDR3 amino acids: CASSPAGTGTYEQYF. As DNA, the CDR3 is TGCGCCAGCAGCCCGGCAGGGACAGGGACGTACGAGCAGTACTTC.

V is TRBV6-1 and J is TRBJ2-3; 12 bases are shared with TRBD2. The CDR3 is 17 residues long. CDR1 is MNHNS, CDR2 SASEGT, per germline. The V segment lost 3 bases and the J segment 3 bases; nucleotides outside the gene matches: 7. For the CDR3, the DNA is TGTGCCAGCAGTGACCCGACTAGCGGGAGAGGAACAGATACGCAGTATTTT. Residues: CASSDPTSGRGTDTQYF.

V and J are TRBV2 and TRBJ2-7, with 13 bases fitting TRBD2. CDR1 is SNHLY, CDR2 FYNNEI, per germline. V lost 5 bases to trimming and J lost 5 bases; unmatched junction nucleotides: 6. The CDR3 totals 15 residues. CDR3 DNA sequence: TGTGCCAGCAGTCCGGGACTAGCGGGACCTAACGAGCAGTACTTC. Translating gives CASSPGLAGPNEQYF.

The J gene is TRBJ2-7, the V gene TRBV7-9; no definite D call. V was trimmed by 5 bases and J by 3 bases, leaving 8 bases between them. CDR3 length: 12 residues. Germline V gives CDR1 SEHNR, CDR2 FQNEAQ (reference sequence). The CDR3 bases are TGTGCCAGCAGCGCGTTTAACTACGAGCAGTACTTC. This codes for CASSAFNYEQYF.

The chain's CDR3 is CAWRVSGSGEQFF. CDR3 DNA sequence: TGTGCCTGGAGGGTAAGCGGGAGCGGGGAGCAGTTCTTC. The V gene is TRBV30, the J gene TRBJ2-1; 8 bases fit TRBD2. The length of the CDR3 is 13 residues. The V and J ends lost 3 bases and 10 bases, in that order; junction bases with no gene match: 8. Germline V CDR1 and CDR2: GTSNPN, SVGIG (reference sequence).

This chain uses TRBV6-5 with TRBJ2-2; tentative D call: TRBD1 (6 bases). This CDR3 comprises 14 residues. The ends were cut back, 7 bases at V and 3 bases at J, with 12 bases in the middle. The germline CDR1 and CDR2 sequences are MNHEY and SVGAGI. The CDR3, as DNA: TGTGCCAGCACTGCGACAGGAGACACCGGGGAGCTGTTTTTT. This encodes CASTATGDTGELFF.